The 15 T cell receptor beta chains given below trace back to one sample, sequenced in a study of blood T cell repertoires in COVID-19. The protocol was immunoSEQ multiplex PCR, while the TCRdb copy is restricted to in-frame clones and leaves out a portion. The data contain more than 95,000 clones, 92% of them seen just once; the ten biggest clones take up roughly 2.1%. Sequencing was performed on peripheral blood. All receptors derive from a man aged 45-65 years with COVID-19, enrolled during active disease.

This chain links TRBV6-6 with TRBJ1-6; unclear D gene. V shed 5 bases and J shed 0 bases, with 8 bases lying between them. Germline-derived CDR1 and CDR2 are MNHNY and SVGAGI (reference sequence). The CDR3 loop spans 15 amino acids. The CDR3 nucleotides read TGTGCCAGCAGTCCCGGGGTCTCCTATAATTCACCCCTCCACTTT. It yields the protein CASSPGVSYNSPLHF.

This clone has a single count. The gene calls are TRBV4-2 and TRBJ2-6; the match to TRBD1 covers 8 bases. The germline V gene has CDR1 LGHNA and CDR2 YNFKEQ. J lost 1 base, V lost 4 bases, and 3 bases had no gene match. This CDR3 has 16 residues. The chain's CDR3 is CASSPQGASGANVLTF. In DNA, the CDR3 is TGTGCCAGCAGCCCTCAGGGGGCGTCTGGGGCCAACGTCCTGACTTTC.

The chain employs TRBV2 and TRBJ2-2; 10 bases line up with TRBD1. This CDR3 has 14 residues. Germline CDR1 is SNHLY and CDR2 is FYNNEI. V was clipped by 7 bases and J by 4 bases; unmatched bases: 3. The chain's CDR3 is CASIGQGVTGELFF. In DNA form, the CDR3 reads TGTGCCAGCATCGGACAGGGGGTCACCGGGGAGCTGTTTTTT.

V usage is TRBV6-2 or TRBV6-3 and J usage is TRBJ1-5; 10 nucleotides match TRBD1. The CDR3 is 15 amino acids. Germline trimming cut 5 bases from V and 3 bases from J; bases unmatched to any gene: 4. Germline assignment: CDR1 MNHEY and CDR2 SVGEGT. CDR3 amino acids: CASSKTGGLNQPQHF. CDR3 DNA: TGTGCCAGCAGTAAGACAGGGGGCCTCAATCAGCCCCAGCATTTT.

The chain recombines TRBV15 with TRBJ2-5; no clear D. CDR1 LNHNV and CDR2 YYDKDF come from the germline V gene (reference sequence). This CDR3 spans 15 amino acids. The V end lost 0 bases, the J end lost 4 bases, and 12 bases lay between the germline ends. CDR3 in amino acids: CATSRDLRNPETQYF. CDR3 DNA sequence: TGTGCCACCAGCAGAGACCTCAGAAACCCAGAGACCCAGTACTTC.

This chain joins TRBV30 and TRBJ1-1; 8 positions match TRBD1. The germline V gene encodes CDR1 GTSNPN and CDR2 SVGIG (reference sequence). After removal of 0 bases from V and 5 bases from J, the junction contained 5 bases not matched to a gene. The CDR3 totals 14 residues. In nucleotides, the CDR3 is TGTGCCTGGAGTGTACAGGGGGGGAGGACTGAAGCTTTCTTT. Translating gives CAWSVQGGRTEAFF.

This clone was observed a few times. Within the sample, other DNA sequences also encode this same CDR3. The rearrangement links TRBV19 to TRBJ2-7; no firm D call. This CDR3 region has 12 residues. Germline V CDR1 and CDR2: LNHDA, SQIVND (reference sequence). V was cut by 3 bases and J by 5 bases, with 8 bases left in between. The CDR3 region is CASSIVGDEQYF. DNA for the CDR3: TGTGCCAGTAGTATTGTTGGAGACGAGCAGTACTTC. The full variable domain, rest sourced from reference TRBV19 and TRBJ2-7, is DGGITQSPKYLFRKEGQNVTLSCEQNLNHDAMYWYRQDPGQGLRLIYYSQIVNDFQKGDIAEGYSVSREKKESFPLTVTSAQKNPTAFYLCASSIVGDEQYFGPGTRLTVT.

The chain links TRBV6-2 or TRBV6-3 to TRBJ2-1; 9 nucleotides line up with TRBD2. CDR1 and CDR2 from the germline V gene are MNHEY and SVGEGT. V lost 5 bases to trimming and J lost 13 bases; unmatched junction nucleotides: 9. This CDR3 spans 13 amino acids. The CDR3 sequence is CASSPGLANGQFF. As DNA, the CDR3 is TGTGCCAGCAGTCCGGGACTAGCTAACGGACAGTTCTTC.

CDR3 region: CASSLGRRGSYEQYF. The CDR3 coding sequence is TGTGCCAGCAGCCTCGGGCGGAGGGGCTCCTACGAGCAGTACTTC. The V gene is TRBV3-1 (or the pseudogene TRBV3-2), the J gene TRBJ2-7, with D perhaps matching TRBD2 (6 bases). Germline CDR1 reads LGHDT; CDR2 reads YNNKEL (reference sequence). There are 15 residues in the CDR3. The V end lost 4 bases, the J end lost 0 bases, and 13 bases lay between the germline ends.

V gene TRBV5-8 combines with J gene TRBJ1-1; 7 bases line up with TRBD1. CDR3 length equals 13 residues. Germline trimming cut 4 bases from V and 2 bases from J; bases unmatched to any gene: 2. Germline CDR1 is SGHTS and CDR2 is YDEGEE. CDR3 region: CASSGTVNTEAFF. The CDR3 DNA sequence: TGTGCCAGCAGCGGGACAGTAAACACTGAAGCTTTCTTT.

This chain joins TRBV12-5 and TRBJ2-5; no reliable D call. Trimming shortened V by 7 bases and J by 5 bases, and 11 bases separated the two germline ends. From germline, CDR1 is LGHNT and CDR2 FRNRAP. The CDR3 contains 12 residues. CDR3 nucleotide sequence: TGTGCTAGTGCCCGGAACGGGGAGACCCAGTACTTC. Encoded protein: CASARNGETQYF.

The chain recombines TRBV2 with TRBJ2-1, with 8 bases that match TRBD2. CDR3 length: 18 amino acids. Per germline, CDR1 SNHLY and CDR2 FYNNEI. The V segment lost 0 bases and the J segment 0 bases; nucleotides outside the gene matches: 7. CDR3 bases: TGTGCCAGCAGTGAAGCCATAATAGCGGGGCACTCCTACAATGAGCAGTTCTTC. The encoded protein is CASSEAIIAGHSYNEQFF. The entire variable domain, with the rest obtained from reference TRBV2 and TRBJ2-1, is as follows: EPEVTQTPSHQVTQMGQEVILRCVPISNHLYFYWYRQILGQKVEFLVSFYNNEISEKSEIFDDQFSVERPDGSNFTLKIRSTKLEDSAMYFCASSEAIIAGHSYNEQFFGPGTRLTVL.

The chain recombines TRBV5-5 with TRBJ1-6; D remains ambiguous. Germline loops: CDR1 SGHKS, CDR2 YYEKEE (reference sequence). The V and J ends lost 3 bases and 3 bases respectively, with 10 bases between them. The CDR3 length is 15 residues. CDR3 in DNA: TGTGCCAGCAGCTGGGCCCTCCTCTATAATTCACCCCTCCACTTT. This gives the protein CASSWALLYNSPLHF.

This clone occurred a few times. The V and J genes are TRBV9 and TRBJ1-5, with D maybe TRBD1 (6 bases). This CDR3 comprises 16 residues. Germline V gene lookup returns CDR1 SGDLS and CDR2 YYNGEE. V gave up 2 bases and J gave up 4 bases, with 16 bases separating them. CDR3 loop: CASSVRDQGRNQPQHF. The CDR3 DNA follows: TGTGCCAGCAGCGTCCGGGACCAGGGGCGGAATCAGCCCCAGCATTTT.

In its sample, this clone was seen a few times. The chain couples TRBV12-3 or TRBV12-4 to TRBJ1-2; unclear D gene. Trimming took off 3 bases at V and 6 bases at J, with 8 bases between the two ends. The CDR3 length is 12 residues. The CDR3 DNA is TGTGCCAGCAGTTTGGCTTTAAATGGCTACACCTTC. It is translated as CASSLALNGYTF.